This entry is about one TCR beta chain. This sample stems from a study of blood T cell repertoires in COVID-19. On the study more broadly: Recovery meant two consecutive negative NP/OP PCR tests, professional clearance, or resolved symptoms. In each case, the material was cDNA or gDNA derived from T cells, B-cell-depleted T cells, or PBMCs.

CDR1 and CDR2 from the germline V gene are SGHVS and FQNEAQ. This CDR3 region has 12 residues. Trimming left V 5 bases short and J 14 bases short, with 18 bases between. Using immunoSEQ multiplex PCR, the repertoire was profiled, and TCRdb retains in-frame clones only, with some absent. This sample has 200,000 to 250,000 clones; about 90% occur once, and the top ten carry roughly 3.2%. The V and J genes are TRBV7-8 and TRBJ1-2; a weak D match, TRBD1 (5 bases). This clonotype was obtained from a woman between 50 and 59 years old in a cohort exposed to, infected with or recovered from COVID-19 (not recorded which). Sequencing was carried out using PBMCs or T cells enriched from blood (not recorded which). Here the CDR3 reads CASSPYQGFVTF. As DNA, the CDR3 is TGTGCCAGCAGCCCATACCAGGGCTTCGTGACCTTC.